Included here is one TCR beta chain sequence, with context. This entry belongs to a study of blood T cell repertoires in COVID-19. The assay was immunoSEQ multiplex PCR, and TCRdb's table has in-frame clones only and misses some. The sample lists hundreds of thousands of clones; 85% to 90% were seen once. This CDR3 is 18 amino acids long. Germline V gene sequence: CDR1 MGHRA, CDR2 YSYEKL. V gave up 3 bases and J gave up 0 bases; unmatched junction bases: 6. The V call is TRBV4-1, the J call TRBJ2-7, with 15 nucleotides matching TRBD2. The sequencing sample was made of peripheral blood. This TCR was recovered from a young man with COVID-19, enrolled during active disease. Written as DNA, the CDR3 is TGCGCCAGCAGCCAGGTCGGGACTAGCGGGGGGAGCTCCTACGAGCAGTACTTC. This sequence encodes CASSQVGTSGGSSYEQYF.